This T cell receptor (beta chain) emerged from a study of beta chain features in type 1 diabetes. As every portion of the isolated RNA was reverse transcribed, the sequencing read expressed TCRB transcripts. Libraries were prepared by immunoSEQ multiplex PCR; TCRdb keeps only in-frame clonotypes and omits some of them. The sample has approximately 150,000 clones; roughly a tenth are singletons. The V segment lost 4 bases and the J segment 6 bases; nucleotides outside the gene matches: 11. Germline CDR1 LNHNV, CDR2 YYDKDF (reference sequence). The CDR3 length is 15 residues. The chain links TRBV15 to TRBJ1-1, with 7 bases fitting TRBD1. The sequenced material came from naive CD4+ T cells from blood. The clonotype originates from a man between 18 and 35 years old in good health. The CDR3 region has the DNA TGTGCCACCAGCAAAGGACAGGTTAAGGGCGCTGAAGCTTTCTTT. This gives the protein CATSKGQVKGAEAFF.